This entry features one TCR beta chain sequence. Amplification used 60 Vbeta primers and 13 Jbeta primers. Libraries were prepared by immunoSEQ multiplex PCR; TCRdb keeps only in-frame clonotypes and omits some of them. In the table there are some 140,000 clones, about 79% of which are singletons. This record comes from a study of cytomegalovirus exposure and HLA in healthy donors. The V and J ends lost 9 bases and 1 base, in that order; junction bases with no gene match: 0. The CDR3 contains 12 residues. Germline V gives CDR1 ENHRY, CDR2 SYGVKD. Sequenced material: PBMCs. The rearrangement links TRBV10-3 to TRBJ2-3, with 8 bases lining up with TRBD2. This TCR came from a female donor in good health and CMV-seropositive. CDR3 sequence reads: CAIAGGTDTQYF. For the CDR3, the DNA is TGTGCCATAGCGGGGGGCACAGATACGCAGTATTTT.